These T cell receptor beta chains were read from a single sample in a study of shared clonotypes between healthy human individuals. Clones were read by immunoSEQ multiplex PCR, and TCRdb kept only the in-frame ones, dropping some. The sample gives about 380,000 clones, just over 95% of which show up once; about 0.32% is in the top ten. Sequenced sample: memory CD8+ T cells sorted from blood. These receptors came from a man aged 25-45 years in good health. Both conserved end residues are part of each CDR3. A D gene is named only where the DNA matches it firmly. A row's size may be missing; if present it is once, few, many or a size class.

J: TRBJ2-1; V: TRBV2; size: once; length: 15; D: TRBD2; CDR3: CAIEDEREFYNEQFF; DNA: TGTGCCATCGAGGACGAGCGGGAGTTCTACAATGAGCAGTTCTTC
J: TRBJ2-1; V: TRBV19; size: .; length: 18; D: .; CDR3: CASIWHPGTLSSYNEQFF; DNA: TGTGCCAGTATATGGCACCCCGGGACTCTGAGCTCCTACAATGAGCAGTTCTTC
J: TRBJ2-1; V: TRBV4-1; size: .; length: 15; D: .; CDR3: CASSQVNTRSNEQFF; DNA: TGCGCCAGCAGCCAAGTCAATACTAGAAGTAATGAGCAGTTCTTC
J: TRBJ1-3; V: TRBV4-1; size: once; length: 17; D: TRBD1; CDR3: CASSQDLKTGAWHTIYF; DNA: TGCGCCAGCAGCCAAGATCTTAAAACAGGGGCATGGCACACCATATATTTT
J: TRBJ2-3; V: TRBV5-1; size: .; length: 12; D: .; CDR3: CASSLAEDTQYF; DNA: TGCGCCAGCAGCTTGGCCGAGGATACGCAGTATTTT
J: TRBJ2-3; V: TRBV5-1; size: .; length: 14; D: TRBD2; CDR3: CASSLGLATDTQYF; DNA: TGCGCCAGCAGCTTGGGACTAGCCACAGATACGCAGTATTTT
J: TRBJ1-1; V: TRBV6-1; size: .; length: 12; D: .; CDR3: CASNRENTEAFF; DNA: TGTGCCAGCAACAGGGAAAACACTGAAGCTTTCTTT
J: TRBJ1-5; V: TRBV7-9; size: .; length: 16; D: .; CDR3: CASSLSAGGSNQPQHF; DNA: TGTGCCAGCAGCCTTTCGGCGGGGGGGTCCAATCAGCCCCAGCATTTT
J: TRBJ1-2; V: TRBV27; size: .; length: 13; D: TRBD1; CDR3: CASSSGQGGGYTF; DNA: TGTGCCAGCAGTTCTGGACAGGGCGGTGGCTACACCTTC
J: TRBJ2-7; V: TRBV10-3; size: .; length: 12; D: .; CDR3: CAISEGLYEQYF; DNA: TGTGCCATCAGTGAGGGGCTCTACGAGCAGTACTTC
J: TRBJ1-4; V: TRBV5-6; size: .; length: 15; D: .; CDR3: CASSLAVRGIEKLFF; DNA: TGTGCCAGCAGCTTGGCCGTCAGAGGAATTGAAAAACTGTTTTTT
J: TRBJ1-2; V: TRBV5-6; size: .; length: 13; D: .; CDR3: CASSLDRVYGYTF; DNA: TGTGCCAGCAGCTTGGACAGGGTATATGGCTACACCTTC
J: TRBJ1-4; V: TRBV27; size: .; length: 15; D: .; CDR3: CASRRLLGRGEKLFF; DNA: TGTGCCAGCCGCCGATTATTGGGGAGGGGTGAAAAACTGTTTTTT
J: TRBJ2-7; V: TRBV27; size: .; length: 14; D: .; CDR3: CASSLREGGYEQYF; DNA: TGTGCCAGCAGTCTCCGCGAAGGAGGATACGAGCAGTACTTC
J: TRBJ1-6; V: TRBV6-1; size: .; length: 15; D: .; CDR3: CASSEAQGWNSPLHF; DNA: TGTGCCAGCAGTGAAGCGCAGGGATGGAATTCACCCCTCCACTTT
J: TRBJ1-2; V: TRBV7-9; size: .; length: 16; D: TRBD1; CDR3: CASSLNLDRGRPGYTF; DNA: TGTGCCAGCAGTCTTAATTTGGACAGGGGGCGCCCGGGCTACACCTTC
J: TRBJ2-7; V: TRBV9; size: .; length: 16; D: TRBD2; CDR3: CASSVAGTSASYEQYF; DNA: TGTGCCAGCAGCGTAGCCGGGACTAGCGCTTCCTACGAGCAGTACTTC
J: TRBJ1-1; V: TRBV28; size: .; length: 15; D: .; CDR3: CASSLSPGASTEAFF; DNA: TGTGCCAGCAGTTTATCCCCAGGGGCCAGCACTGAAGCTTTCTTT